This T cell receptor beta chain comes out of a study of blood T cells in healthy people across ages. Study-wide results and caveats: With unsorted PBMCs, a conclusive comparison of naive versus antigen-experienced cells was not possible. In older individuals, TCR beta diversity per million T cells was lower, falling roughly linearly with age. A greater number of naive CD4+ cells and higher diversity distinguished long-lived donors from aged donors.

Note on this clonotype: What it recognizes is unknown.

This CDR3 region has 14 residues. The V gene lost 6 bases and the J gene lost 0 bases, with 9 bases spanning the gap. Looked up from germline, CDR1 is SNHLY and CDR2 is FYNNEI. Next came a second PCR, run for roughly 6 to 11 cycles, which used a sample-barcoded 5' primer along with a J-beta primer mix. TCRdb reprocessed the 5' RACE reads via MiXCR and lists one record per CDR3 protein. The data contain over 950,000 distinct CDR3 sequences, roughly 47% of them singletons. Per sample, at least 5 micrograms of total RNA were extracted. This TCR derives from a woman aged 60 to 75 in good health. The V and J genes are TRBV2 and TRBJ1-5, with D uncertain. Sequenced sample: blood. CDR3 in amino acids: CASRETVSNQPQHF. The CDR3, as DNA: TGTGCCAGCAGAGAGACCGTTAGCAATCAGCCCCAGCATTTT.